Listed below are T cell receptor beta chains from one sample, sequenced in a study of CD8 T cells in Susac syndrome. TCRdb redid the calling of the immunoSEQ multiplex PCR reads with MiXCR, one entry per CDR3 protein. The sample lists about 110,000 distinct CDR3 sequences, roughly 94% occurring once. Material: CD8+ T cells from PBMCs. The receptors were gathered from a human donor with Susac syndrome. CDR3s include the opening cysteine and the closing phenylalanine or tryptophan. A D gene is named only where the DNA matches it firmly. For some rows the clone size is stated as once, few or many, or as a class when expanded; others skip it.

>TRBJ2-1|NA|TRBV6-5|TRBD2
TGTGCCAGCAGTTCTCCTAGCGGGGGGGCGCTGGATGAGCAGTTCTTC
CASSSPSGGALDEQFF
>TRBJ2-7|NA|TRBV7-2|NA
TGTGCCAGCAGCTCGACAGTGGACTACGAGCAGTACTTC
CASSSTVDYEQYF
>TRBJ1-6|NA|TRBV23-1|NA
TGCGCCATGCCCAGGGTTTCACCCCTCCACTTT
CAMPRVSPLHF
>TRBJ1-2|NA|TRBV29-1|TRBD1
TGCAGCGTTGTCGGGACAGGGCAGGCGGGCTACACCTTC
CSVVGTGQAGYTF
>TRBJ2-1|NA|TRBV28|NA
TGTGCCAGCAGTTTATTAGTAGGGCTCAAGACCAACTCCTACAATGAGCAGTTCTTC
CASSLLVGLKTNSYNEQFF
>TRBJ2-3|once|TRBV21-1|NA
TGTGCCACTAAAGAGGAAGACACAGATACGCAGTATTTT
CATKEEDTDTQYF
>TRBJ2-1|NA|TRBV9|TRBD2
TGTGCCAGCAGCGTAGGACTAGCGGGGGGGGAGCAGTTCTTC
CASSVGLAGGEQFF
>TRBJ1-1|NA|TRBV6-5|NA
TGTGCCAGCAGTTATCTGGGTGAAGCTTTCTTT
CASSYLGEAFF
>TRBJ2-2|NA|TRBV6-5|NA
TGTGCCAGCAGTTACAGGCTCTCGACCGGGGAGCTGTTTTTT
CASSYRLSTGELFF
>TRBJ2-1|NA|TRBV27|NA
TGTGCCAGCAGCCAACGGGGAGTCGATGAGCAGTTCTTC
CASSQRGVDEQFF
>TRBJ2-6|NA|TRBV12-3/TRBV12-4|NA
TGTGCCAGCGGCCCCGTAACAGGTGTATACTCTGGGGCCAACGTCCTGACTTTC
CASGPVTGVYSGANVLTF